A single T cell receptor (beta chain) is shown here with its context. This specimen belongs to a study of blood T cell repertoires in COVID-19. Study background: COVID-19 samples from acute and convalescent phases originated in the United States, Italy and Spain. Sources were T cells, B-cell-depleted T cells, or PBMCs; the material itself was cDNA or gDNA.

Germline V gene lookup returns CDR1 SGHAT and CDR2 FQDESV (reference sequence). The length of the CDR3 is 15 residues. V trimming: 4 bases; J trimming: 8 bases; junction bases outside the gene matches: 9. Per the original data handling: For nucleated cells, counts were estimated from reference gene primer amplification. Assay used: immunoSEQ multiplex PCR; TCRdb lists only in-frame clones, some missing. That table furnishes V, J and clone size, whereas the DNA furnished D and trimming. Found here are 200,000 to 300,000 clones, roughly 86% of them singletons; the top ten hold around 0.8%. What was sequenced was peripheral blood. This sequence joins TRBV11-1 and TRBJ1-4; 8 bases fit TRBD1. This TCR came from a woman in her thirties with acute or convalescent COVID-19. Here the CDR3 DNA reads TGTGCCAGCAGCTCGATCGGACAGGGACGGGAAAAACTGTTTTTT. This translates into CASSSIGQGREKLFF.